These 5 T cell receptor beta chains share one sample of origin, sequenced in a study of OX40 agonist ivuxolimab in advanced cancers. Here immunoSEQ multiplex PCR was the method, and the copy in TCRdb shows in-frame clones only, minus some. Of 100,000 to 150,000 clones in the sample, approximately 94% were seen once. The specimen comprised CD4+ or CD8+ T cells sorted from blood, sampled in a trial of the OX40 agonist ivuxolimab. The receptor source for this set is an adult with an advanced solid tumor such as melanoma, head and neck, liver or kidney cancer.

The chain combines TRBV27 with TRBJ2-1, with D tentatively TRBD2 (6 bases). The CDR3 contains 15 residues. Germline V CDR1 and CDR2: MNHEY, SMNVEV (reference sequence). V shed 5 bases and J shed 5 bases, with 16 bases lying between them. The DNA for the CDR3 is TGTGCCAGCAGTCCCCGACTAGTTGGAAACAATGAGCAGTTCTTC. Encoded protein: CASSPRLVGNNEQFF.

The chain recombines TRBV7-2 with TRBJ2-7; 10 positions agree with TRBD1. CDR3 length: 15 residues. CDR1 is SGHTA and CDR2 is FQGNSA in the germline V gene. Germline trimming cut 3 bases from V and 2 bases from J; bases unmatched to any gene: 4. In DNA, the CDR3 is TGTGCCAGCAGCTTGGTGGGACAGGGGCCCTACGAGCAGTACTTC. Its translation is CASSLVGQGPYEQYF.

The chain links TRBV2 to TRBJ1-5; D unclear. The CDR3 runs 14 residues. V was shortened by 9 bases and J by 0 bases, with 12 bases between the two germline ends. Germline V CDR1 and CDR2: SNHLY, FYNNEI. As DNA, the CDR3 is TGTGCCAGGGGAACAGAGTATAGCAATCAGCCCCAGCATTTT. Residues: CARGTEYSNQPQHF.

The chain has TRBV5-6 and TRBJ1-4, with 8 bases aligning to TRBD1. CDR1 is SGHDT and CDR2 is YYEEEE in the germline V gene. The CDR3 has 16 residues. Unmatched junction bases numbered 10, after V lost 1 base and J lost 8 bases. The CDR3 reads CASSLPQGAFKEKLFF. The CDR3 region has the DNA TGTGCCAGCAGCTTGCCCCAGGGGGCCTTCAAGGAAAAACTGTTTTTT.

The gene calls are TRBV5-5 and TRBJ2-7; D may be TRBD1 or TRBD2 (6 bases each). V was cut by 1 base and J by 5 bases, with 13 bases left in between. In germline, CDR1 is SGHKS, CDR2 YYEKEE (reference sequence). The CDR3 covers 14 residues. The CDR3 nucleotides are TGTGCCAGCAGCTTGTGGGGGGCTAAAGACGAGCAGTACTTC. It encodes CASSLWGAKDEQYF. The full variable domain, its missing parts supplied by reference TRBV5-5 and TRBJ2-7, is DAGVTQSPTHLIKTRGQQVTLRCSPISGHKSVSWYQQVLGQGPQFIFQYYEKEERGRGNFPDRFSARQFPNYSSELNVNALLLGDSALYLCASSLWGAKDEQYFGPGTRLTVT.